This is a list of T cell receptor beta chains from one sample in a study of T cell repertoires in cytomegalovirus infection. No antigens are known for them. TCRdb recomputed calls from the reads with MiXCR, one row per CDR3 protein. The repertoire consists of tens of thousands of distinct CDR3 sequences, with roughly 20% occurring once and the leading ten covering approximately 17%. Sequences were obtained from PBMCs, sequenced either directly or after in vitro stimulation (not recorded which). These receptor sequences come from a human donor in good health (CMV status not recorded). Some clones in this sample may be carry-over from other donors' samples. Both conserved end residues are part of each CDR3. The order of the fields is J gene, V gene, D gene, clone size, CDR3 DNA, CDR3 protein. A D gene is named only where the DNA matches it firmly. Clone size is shown for a subset of rows, as once, few, many or a class of expanded clone.

TRBJ1-2 | TRBV7-7 | . | many | TGTGCCAGCAGCTTAGGGGCCTGGGGGCGGACGTCGAACTATGGCTACACCTTC | CASSLGAWGRTSNYGYTF
TRBJ1-6 | TRBV27 | . | . | TGTGCCAGCAGAAGGGGCGGAGGGAATTCACCCCTCCACTTT | CASRRGGGNSPLHF
TRBJ2-2 | TRBV7-8 | . | . | TGTGCCAGCAGCTTAGCGCGTAGGGTCTCACCCAACGGGGAGCTGTTTTTT | CASSLARRVSPNGELFF
TRBJ2-7 | TRBV12-3/TRBV12-4 | . | few | TGTGCCAGCAGTCCGGGGTTTAGCTCCTACGAGCAGTACTTC | CASSPGFSSYEQYF
TRBJ1-1 | TRBV6-5 | TRBD1 | many | TGTGCCAGCAGTTACTCCGGGACAGGGGGCTTCAATCGGGCTGAAGCTTTCTTT | CASSYSGTGGFNRAEAFF
TRBJ2-2 | TRBV7-8 | . | many | TGTGCCAGCAGCTTAGTTAATCGGAACACCGGGGAGCTGTTTTTT | CASSLVNRNTGELFF
TRBJ2-5 | TRBV7-2 | . | many | TGTGCCAGCAGCTTAGTATCGTCATACCAAGAGACCCAGTACTTC | CASSLVSSYQETQYF
TRBJ2-7 | TRBV27 | . | few | TGTGCCAGCAGTTCATCTTTGCGGGCTAGAGGGGAGACCTACGAGCAGTACTTC | CASSSSLRARGETYEQYF
TRBJ2-3 | TRBV11-2 | . | many | TGTGCCAGCAGCTTATTGGCGATCGATACGCAGTATTTT | CASSLLAIDTQYF
TRBJ1-3 | TRBV29-1 | TRBD1 | few | TGCAGCGTGAGGACAGGGTCAAACTCTGGAAACACCATATATTTT | CSVRTGSNSGNTIYF
TRBJ2-5 | TRBV5-4 | TRBD2 | many | TGTGCCAGCAGCTTGGAGCGGGAGGGCCGGGAGACCCAGTACTTC | CASSLEREGRETQYF
TRBJ1-1 | TRBV4-3 | . | few | TGCGCCAGCAGCCAAGGGGACACGGGATGGGGTGAAGCTTTCTTT | CASSQGDTGWGEAFF
TRBJ1-1 | TRBV5-1 | . | . | TGCGCCAGCCAACTTATATTCGAAGGACACCGAGAAGCTTTCTTT | CASQLIFEGHREAFF
TRBJ1-4 | TRBV2 | . | . | TGTGCCAGCAGTGCGTCACTCGGAAACGAAAAACTGTTTTTT | CASSASLGNEKLFF
TRBJ2-5 | TRBV19 | TRBD1 | . | TGTGCCAGTAGTATTAGTCCGGGACAGGCCCTTGGGGAGGCCCAGTACTTC | CASSISPGQALGEAQYF
TRBJ2-2 | TRBV7-9 | . | many | TGTGCCAGCAGCTTACCAACCGGGGAGCTGTTTTTT | CASSLPTGELFF
TRBJ2-3 | TRBV4-3 | TRBD1 | few | TGCGCCAGCAGCCAAGATCCGAGACAGGGAGTAGATACGCAGTATTTT | CASSQDPRQGVDTQYF
TRBJ2-5 | TRBV7-9 | . | many | TGTGCCAGCAGCCGAACGGGGAGCTACGGGGAGACCCAGTACTTC | CASSRTGSYGETQYF
TRBJ1-6 | TRBV20-1 | . | few | TGCAGTGCTAGAGATCCAAGGTGGGGGATTGATTCACCCCTCCACTTT | CSARDPRWGIDSPLHF
TRBJ2-1 | TRBV24-1 | TRBD2 | . | TGTGCCACCGGGGGGGGAGATGAGCAGTTCTTC | CATGGGDEQFF
TRBJ1-1 | TRBV7-9 | TRBD1 | many | TGTGCCAGCAGCTCGAGACAGGGAGGTGACACTGAAGCTTTCTTT | CASSSRQGGDTEAFF
TRBJ2-1 | TRBV6-2/TRBV6-3 | . | few | TGTGCCAGCAGGGAAAAAGGGACCGCCTACAATGAGCAGTTCTTC | CASREKGTAYNEQFF
TRBJ1-1 | TRBV24-1 | . | many | TGTGCCACCAGTGACTCCCGGTACGCCGGGGCTGAAGCTTTCTTT | CATSDSRYAGAEAFF
TRBJ2-7 | TRBV4-1 | TRBD2 | . | TGCGCCAGCAGCCAAATAGCGGGAGACTACGAGCAGTACTTC | CASSQIAGDYEQYF
TRBJ1-3 | TRBV7-2 | TRBD1 | many | TGTGCCAGCAGCCTCCGTCCGGACAGGGGAGACACCATATATTTT | CASSLRPDRGDTIYF
TRBJ2-2 | TRBV4-1 | TRBD2 | many | TGCGCCAGCAGCCCCGGGGTGGTAGCGGGAGGGAAAGTCCCGAACACCGGGGAGCTGTTTTTT | CASSPGVVAGGKVPNTGELFF
TRBJ2-4 | TRBV20-1 | TRBD1 | . | TGCAGTGCTATCCTACAGGGGGCTGGCGCCAAAAACATTCAGTACTTC | CSAILQGAGAKNIQYF
TRBJ2-1 | TRBV12-3/TRBV12-4 | TRBD2 | many | TGTGCCAGCAGTCAAACAGCGGGGCGAAATGAGCAGTTCTTC | CASSQTAGRNEQFF
TRBJ2-1 | TRBV5-6 | . | few | TGTGCCAGCAGCTTCCGGAGTCTCCCCTACAATGAGCAGTTCTTC | CASSFRSLPYNEQFF